This T cell receptor beta chain was identified in a study of blood T cell repertoires in COVID-19. This CDR3 is built from 12 residues. Germline V gene lookup returns CDR1 SEHNR and CDR2 FQNEAQ (reference sequence). V gave up 3 bases and J gave up 3 bases, with 5 bases separating them. TCRdb's table, derived via immunoSEQ multiplex PCR, lists solely in-frame clones and lacks some. The sample holds around 60,000 clones, roughly 71% seen once. The sequenced sample consisted of peripheral blood. This clonotype originated in a human donor in a cohort sampled during active COVID-19. The rearrangement joins TRBV7-9 to TRBJ1-2; no reliable D call. The chain's CDR3 is CASSFRDYGYTF. Written as DNA, the CDR3 is TGTGCCAGCAGCTTCCGGGACTATGGCTACACCTTC.